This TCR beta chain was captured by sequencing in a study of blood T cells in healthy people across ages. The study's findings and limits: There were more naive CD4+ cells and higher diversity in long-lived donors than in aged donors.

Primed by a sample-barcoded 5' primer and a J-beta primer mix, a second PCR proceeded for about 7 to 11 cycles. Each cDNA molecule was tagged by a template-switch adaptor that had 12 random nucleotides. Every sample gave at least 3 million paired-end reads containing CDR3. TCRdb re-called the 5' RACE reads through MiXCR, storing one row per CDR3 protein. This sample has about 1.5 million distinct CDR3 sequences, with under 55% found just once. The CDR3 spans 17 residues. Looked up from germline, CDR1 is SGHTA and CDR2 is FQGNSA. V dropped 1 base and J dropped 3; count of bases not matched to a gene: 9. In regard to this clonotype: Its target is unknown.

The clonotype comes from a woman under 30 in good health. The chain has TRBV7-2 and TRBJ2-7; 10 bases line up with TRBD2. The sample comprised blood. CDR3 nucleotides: TGTGCCAGCAGCTTAGGAACACCCAGCGGGAGGGTCTACGAGCAGTACTTC. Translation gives CASSLGTPSGRVYEQYF. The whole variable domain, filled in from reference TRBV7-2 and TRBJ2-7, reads GAGVSQSPSNKVTEKGKDVELRCDPISGHTALYWYRQSLGQGLEFLIYFQGNSAPDKSGLPSDRFSAERTGGSVSTLTIQRTQQEDSAVYLCASSLGTPSGRVYEQYFGPGTRLTVT.